A single sample gave rise to the 19 T cell receptor beta chains below, sequenced in a study of T cell repertoires in cytomegalovirus infection. TCRdb called the reads again in MiXCR, with one record for every CDR3 protein. The data contain about 110,000 distinct CDR3 sequences, over 30% of them singletons. These receptors' antigens are unknown. Sequencing used CD8+ T cells from cultured PBMCs, obtained from culture after CMV antigen stimulation. All receptors derive from a human donor in good health (CMV status not recorded). Some clones in this sample may be carry-over from other donors' samples.

This chain connects TRBV7-9 to TRBJ2-6; weak D call: TRBD1 (6 bases). Germline V CDR1 and CDR2: SEHNR, FQNEAQ (reference sequence). Between the trimmed V and J ends, which lost 5 bases and 1 base, there was a span of 9 bases. The CDR3 runs 15 residues. CDR3 sequence: CASSEQGSGANVLTF. The CDR3, as DNA: TGTGCCAGCAGCGAACAGGGTTCTGGGGCCAACGTCCTGACTTTC.

This clonotype was found a few times. The V call is TRBV6-6, the J call TRBJ1-3; no firm D call. Germline loops: CDR1 MNHNY, CDR2 SVGAGI (reference sequence). V was pared by 0 bases and J by 0 bases, with 12 bases between. CDR3 length: 17 residues. The CDR3 protein is CASSYSGSASSGNTIYF. The DNA of the CDR3 is TGTGCCAGCAGTTACTCAGGCAGCGCGAGCTCTGGAAACACCATATATTTT.

The gene calls are TRBV6-2 or TRBV6-3 and TRBJ2-1; 7 bases fit TRBD1. Germline values: CDR1 MNHEY, CDR2 SVGEGT. J gave up 0 bases and V 5 bases, and 10 bases lay outside the gene matches. This CDR3 spans 17 amino acids. The CDR3 DNA follows: TGTGCCAGCAGTCTAATGACAGGGCATCGCTCCTACAATGAGCAGTTCTTC. Protein product: CASSLMTGHRSYNEQFF.

This clonotype was seen a handful of times. The chain carries TRBV12-3 or TRBV12-4 and TRBJ1-5; D perhaps matches TRBD1 (5 bases). The CDR3 spans 16 residues. Trimming shortened V by 0 bases and J by 6 bases, and 15 bases separated the two germline ends. CDR3: CASSLAPRGGGQPQHF. CDR3 DNA sequence: TGTGCCAGCAGTTTAGCGCCTAGGGGCGGCGGTCAGCCCCAGCATTTT.

This clonotype was found a few times. V and J are TRBV4-2 and TRBJ1-1, with TRBD1 matching 9 bases. This CDR3 contains 12 residues. The ends lost 1 base at V and 11 bases at J; junction bases unmatched: 2. CDR1 and CDR2 (germline): LGHNA, YNFKEQ. This CDR3 is CASSQGTGAAFF. In DNA, the CDR3 is TGTGCCAGCAGCCAAGGGACAGGGGCCGCTTTCTTT.

This clonotype was counted many times. The chain is built from TRBV2 and TRBJ2-1, with 10 bases lining up with TRBD1. Looked up from germline, CDR1 is SNHLY and CDR2 is FYNNEI. V shed 1 base and J 9 bases; nucleotides not matched to a gene: 6. CDR3 length equals 15 residues. The CDR3 nucleotides are TGTGCCAGCAGTGAAGAGGCGACAGGGGGCAGTGAGCAGTTCTTC. It translates to CASSEEATGGSEQFF.

The chain has TRBV7-6 and TRBJ2-7; D might be TRBD2 (5 bases). V was pared by 2 bases and J by 1 base, with 12 bases between. Germline V CDR1 and CDR2: SGHVS, FNYEAQ. CDR3 length: 15 amino acids. The CDR3 loop is CASSLFSGLSYEQYF. CDR3 sequence (DNA): TGTGCCAGCAGCTTATTTTCGGGGTTATCCTACGAGCAGTACTTC. The complete variable domain, with remaining parts taken from reference TRBV7-6 and TRBJ2-7, reads GAGVSQSPRYKVTKRGQDVALRCDPISGHVSLYWYRQALGQGPEFLTYFNYEAQQDKSGLPNDRFSAERPEGSISTLTIQRTEQRDSAMYRCASSLFSGLSYEQYFGPGTRLTVT.

This clonotype was seen a few times. The chain recombines TRBV4-3 with TRBJ2-7; D might be TRBD2 (6 bases). The germline CDR1 and CDR2 sequences are LGHNA and YSLEER. V dropped 2 bases and J dropped 2 bases, with 16 bases sitting between them. This CDR3 spans 16 amino acids. The CDR3 DNA reads TGCGCCAGCAGCCAACTAATCGGGACTGCTGCCTACGAGCAGTACTTC. Its translation: CASSQLIGTAAYEQYF.

The chain employs TRBV9 and TRBJ1-5, with 8 bases aligning to TRBD1. Germline values: CDR1 SGDLS, CDR2 YYNGEE. There are 15 residues in the CDR3. V gave up 0 bases and J gave up 5 bases; unmatched junction bases: 4. CDR3 nucleotide sequence: TGTGCCAGCAGCGTAGGGACAGGGCCGGATCAGCCCCAGCATTTT. Translating it yields CASSVGTGPDQPQHF.

This clonotype was picked up many times. The chain combines TRBV7-2 with TRBJ1-1; D is possibly TRBD1 (6 bases). The CDR3 loop spans 15 amino acids. V was pared by 4 bases and J by 5 bases, with 17 bases between. Germline V gene lookup returns CDR1 SGHTA and CDR2 FQGNSA. DNA of the CDR3: TGTGCCAGCAGCTCCGGGACACTGCTGGGTACTGAAGCTTTCTTT. Encoded protein: CASSSGTLLGTEAFF.

In DNA, the CDR3 is TGTGCCAGCAGTTTAACGTGGGGACAGCGGGACACTGAAGCTTTCTTT. Amino acids: CASSLTWGQRDTEAFF. V gene TRBV28 combines with J gene TRBJ1-1, with TRBD1 identical over 7 bases. Germline CDR1 and CDR2: MDHEN and SYDVKM. J lost 3 bases, V lost 2 bases, and 9 bases had no gene match. CDR3 length: 16 amino acids.

For this clonotype: This could be a read error, since a much larger clone is one nucleotide away. The J gene is TRBJ2-7, the V gene TRBV7-3; D possibly corresponds to TRBD2 (6 bases). V lost 1 base, J lost 10 bases, and 17 bases lay in between. Germline values: CDR1 SGHTA, CDR2 FQGTGA. This CDR3 comprises 14 residues. The CDR3 nucleotides are TGTGCCAGCAGCTTAATGGGGAGGAGGGATGTACAGTACTTC. This encodes CASSLMGRRDVQYF.

The V call is TRBV10-3, the J call TRBJ2-3; 7 nucleotides match TRBD2. J gave up 2 bases and V 5 bases, and 7 bases lay outside the gene matches. Germline V gene lookup returns CDR1 ENHRY and CDR2 SYGVKD. CDR3 length: 15 amino acids. CDR3 sequence: CAISFGTTYTDTQYF. The CDR3 DNA reads TGTGCCATCAGTTTCGGGACTACCTACACAGATACGCAGTATTTT.

This clonotype has more than one count but fewer than ten. The chain is built from TRBV7-2 and TRBJ1-5; D call uncertain. Germline V gene sequence: CDR1 SGHTA, CDR2 FQGNSA. This CDR3 has 14 amino acids. V lost 5 bases and J lost 1, with 9 bases in between. The CDR3 loop is CASSPLDSNQPQHF. CDR3 coding DNA: TGTGCCAGCAGCCCCCTTGACAGCAATCAGCCCCAGCATTTT.

This clonotype was observed a few times. This chain uses TRBV7-2 with TRBJ1-1; D uncertain. Germline loops: CDR1 SGHTA, CDR2 FQGNSA. The CDR3 is 15 amino acids. V was clipped by 0 bases and J by 0 bases, with 8 bases between them. CDR3 nucleotide sequence: TGTGCCAGCAGCTTAGCGGCAGCCATGAACACTGAAGCTTTCTTT. Amino acids: CASSLAAAMNTEAFF.

This sequence joins TRBV11-3 and TRBJ1-1; TRBD1 matches 7 bases. Trimming took 5 bases from V and 3 from J; bases not matched to a gene: 12. This CDR3 comprises 16 residues. Germline V gene lookup returns CDR1 SGHNT and CDR2 YENEEA. CDR3 coding DNA: TGTGCCAGCAGCCCGGGGGCAGGGGGGTCGGACACTGAAGCTTTCTTT. It specifies CASSPGAGGSDTEAFF.

This clonotype occurred many times. J is TRBJ2-5 and V is TRBV27; a possible D gene is TRBD2 (5 bases). This CDR3 is built from 14 residues. Deletions cut 0 bases from V and 7 bases from J, with 12 bases between. Germline CDR1 is MNHEY and CDR2 is SMNVEV (reference sequence). The CDR3 loop is CASSLSIGDGTQYF. CDR3 coding DNA: TGTGCCAGCAGTTTATCGATCGGGGATGGGACCCAGTACTTC.

This clonotype was observed a few times. J is TRBJ1-1 and V is TRBV27, with a tentative D call TRBD1 (6 bases). V shed 5 bases and J shed 6 bases, with 16 bases lying between them. The germline V gene has CDR1 MNHEY and CDR2 SMNVEV (reference sequence). This CDR3 has 14 residues. CDR3 protein: CASSLNRAKPEAFF. DNA of the CDR3: TGTGCCAGCAGTCTTAACAGGGCCAAGCCTGAAGCTTTCTTT.

This clonotype was seen at least ten times. The rearrangement uses TRBV6-1 and TRBJ1-5; TRBD1 might be the D (5 bases). CDR3 size: 16 residues. Between the trimmed V and J ends, which lost 3 bases and 6 bases, there was a span of 18 bases. The V gene's germline CDR1 is MNHNS and CDR2 SASEGT. CDR3 protein: CASSDLYVAGSQPQHF. CDR3 nucleotides: TGTGCCAGCAGTGATCTTTATGTGGCAGGGAGTCAGCCCCAGCATTTT.